The present T cell receptor (beta chain) was sequenced within a study of blood T cell repertoires in COVID-19. Study-level information: Researchers got acute and convalescent COVID-19 samples from the United States, Italy and Spain. In each case, the material was cDNA or gDNA derived from T cells, B-cell-depleted T cells, or PBMCs.

Grouping used clinical history reported by participants in a survey and questionnaire. Some clones are missing from TCRdb's copy, which holds only in-frame ones; the method was immunoSEQ multiplex PCR. This table holds 500,000 or so clones, roughly 87% found once. Germline lookup yields CDR1 SGHNT and CDR2 YYREEE (reference sequence). The CDR3 loop spans 13 amino acids. The ends were cut back, 4 bases at V and 3 bases at J, with 10 bases in the middle. This chain joins TRBV5-4 and TRBJ1-1; D is undetermined. The sequencing input was PBMCs or T cells enriched from blood (not recorded which). This TCR was recovered from a woman between 18 and 29 years old who had recovered from COVID-19. DNA of the CDR3: TGTGCCAGCAGCCCCCGTCTCGACACTGAAGCTTTCTTT. It codes for CASSPRLDTEAFF.